Only one count was recorded for the clone carrying this T cell receptor beta chain. Its antigen is still unknown. Between the trimmed V and J ends, which lost 5 bases and 5 bases, there was a span of 7 bases. The CDR3 has 11 residues. Germline V lookup: CDR1 SGHVS, CDR2 FQNEAQ. The sample is drawn from a study of siplizumab effects on memory and regulatory T cells. Assayed TCR templates numbered roughly 10^5 for each sample. Sequencing was performed with immunoSEQ multiplex PCR; in TCRdb, only in-frame clones are kept and a portion is missing. Here the sample spans 100,000 to 120,000 clones, over 85% being singletons. Overall study results and limits: Under siplizumab, alloreactive sequences traced to unstimulated CD4+ memory cells were significantly reduced. Naive T cells were seen as more diverse than memory cells and as major alloresponse contributors. To unstimulated subsets, only a minor fraction of alloreactive clones could be mapped.

V is TRBV7-8 and J is TRBJ2-7; the D is unclear. The sequencing sample was made of CD4+ T cells sorted from blood. The receptor was derived from a human donor in good health. This CDR3 is CASSTKDEQYF. CDR3 nucleotides: TGTGCCAGCAGCACCAAGGACGAGCAGTACTTC.